Listed here is a single T cell receptor (beta chain). Its target is not known. This entry is derived from a study of cytomegalovirus exposure and HLA in healthy donors. Study-wide points: Earlier results showed most TCR beta V segments being productive about 87% or about 30% of the time. A link between a missense DCLRE1C variant and TCR beta V- and J-gene trimming emerged from a later analysis.

The PCR had 60 Vbeta and 13 Jbeta primers. Original analysis: It was a later analysis that counted tens of millions of unique TCR beta chains, of which some 9.9 million were shared. Libraries were prepared by immunoSEQ multiplex PCR; TCRdb keeps only in-frame clonotypes and omits some of them. That table furnishes V, J and clone size, whereas the DNA furnished D and trimming. This table has 150,000 to 200,000 clones, 82% appearing once. The CDR3 loop spans 14 amino acids. CDR1 KGHSH and CDR2 LQKENI come from the germline V gene. V was pared by 5 bases and J by 3 bases, with 2 bases of the junction left unmatched.

The chain carries TRBV18 and TRBJ1-5; 9 bases fit TRBD1. The source of this sequence is a girl between 5 and 17 years old in good health and CMV-seropositive. Sequencing used PBMCs. DNA for the CDR3: TGTGCCAGCTCAGCACAGGGGGCCAATCAGCCCCAGCATTTT. Its translation: CASSAQGANQPQHF.